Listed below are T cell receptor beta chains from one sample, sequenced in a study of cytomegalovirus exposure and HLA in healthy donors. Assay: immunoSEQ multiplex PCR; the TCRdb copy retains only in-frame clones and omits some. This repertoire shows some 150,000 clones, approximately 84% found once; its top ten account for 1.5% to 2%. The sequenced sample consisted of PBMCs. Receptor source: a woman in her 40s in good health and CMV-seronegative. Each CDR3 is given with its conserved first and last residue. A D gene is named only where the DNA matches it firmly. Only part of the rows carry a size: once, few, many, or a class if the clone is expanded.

CDR3: CASSLSPNPSGNTIYF
DNA: TGTGCCAGCAGCCTATCCCCGAACCCCTCTGGAAACACCATATATTTT
D: NA
size: NA
V: TRBV9
J: TRBJ1-3

CDR3: CASSSRDNGYTF
DNA: TGCGCCAGCAGCTCCCGGGACAACGGCTACACCTTC
D: NA
size: NA
V: TRBV4-3
J: TRBJ1-2

CDR3: CASKLGGGPTDTQYF
DNA: TGTGCCAGCAAGTTGGGAGGGGGACCCACAGATACGCAGTATTTT
D: NA
size: NA
V: TRBV11-2
J: TRBJ2-3

CDR3: CASSFDNEQFF
DNA: TGTGCCAGCAGTTTCGACAATGAGCAGTTCTTC
D: NA
size: NA
V: TRBV2
J: TRBJ2-1

CDR3: CAITGEGDTLALHF
DNA: TGTGCCATCACAGGGGAAGGGGACACCTTGGCCCTCCACTTT
D: TRBD1
size: NA
V: TRBV6-6
J: TRBJ1-6

CDR3: CASSLTSGILYEQYF
DNA: TGTGCCAGCAGCTTGACTAGCGGGATCCTCTACGAGCAGTACTTC
D: TRBD2
size: NA
V: TRBV7-3
J: TRBJ2-7

CDR3: CASNDRPGEQYF
DNA: TGTGCCAGTAACGACAGACCAGGAGAGCAGTACTTC
D: NA
size: NA
V: TRBV19
J: TRBJ2-7

CDR3: CASSLYSGTGMNTEAFF
DNA: TGTGCCAGCAGCTTATATTCCGGGACAGGGATGAACACTGAAGCTTTCTTT
D: TRBD1
size: NA
V: TRBV5-8
J: TRBJ1-1

CDR3: CASSLKEGPADTQYF
DNA: TGTGCCAGCAGCTTGAAGGAGGGCCCCGCAGATACGCAGTATTTT
D: NA
size: NA
V: TRBV5-4
J: TRBJ2-3

CDR3: CASSLLGTLRDSGNTIYF
DNA: TGTGCCAGCAGCTTGTTGGGCACGCTGAGGGACTCTGGAAACACCATATATTTT
D: NA
size: NA
V: TRBV5-8
J: TRBJ1-3

CDR3: CASSDRGLAKNIQYF
DNA: TGTGCCAGCAGCGACAGGGGGCTTGCCAAAAACATTCAGTACTTC
D: TRBD1
size: once
V: TRBV5-6
J: TRBJ2-4

CDR3: CASSQDNYNTYEQYF
DNA: TGCGCCAGCAGCCAAGATAACTACAACACCTACGAGCAGTACTTC
D: NA
size: few
V: TRBV4-1
J: TRBJ2-7

CDR3: CASSLTLAGGPTGELFF
DNA: TGCGCCAGCAGCTTGACCCTAGCGGGAGGGCCGACCGGGGAGCTGTTTTTT
D: TRBD2
size: NA
V: TRBV5-1
J: TRBJ2-2

CDR3: CASSMVPSTEAFF
DNA: TGTGCCAGTAGTATGGTACCGAGCACTGAAGCTTTCTTT
D: NA
size: NA
V: TRBV19
J: TRBJ1-1

CDR3: CAISEHDRANYGYTF
DNA: TGTGCCATCAGTGAACACGACAGGGCTAACTATGGCTACACCTTC
D: TRBD1
size: NA
V: TRBV10-3
J: TRBJ1-2

CDR3: CASSRLQLRDRGDQPQHF
DNA: TGTGCCAGCAGCCGTCTCCAGCTCCGCGACAGGGGCGACCAGCCCCAGCATTTT
D: TRBD1
size: NA
V: TRBV5-8
J: TRBJ1-5

CDR3: CASSVGVGGREETQYF
DNA: TGCGCCAGCAGCGTAGGGGTGGGGGGGCGCGAAGAGACCCAGTACTTC
D: NA
size: NA
V: TRBV5-1
J: TRBJ2-5

CDR3: CASSMTGGNNQPQHF
DNA: TGCGCCAGCAGCATGACAGGGGGCAATAATCAGCCCCAGCATTTT
D: TRBD1
size: NA
V: TRBV5-1
J: TRBJ1-5

CDR3: CASSIPGQSSYEQYF
DNA: TGTGCCAGTAGTATCCCAGGGCAGAGCTCCTACGAGCAGTACTTC
D: NA
size: NA
V: TRBV19
J: TRBJ2-7

CDR3: CASSSGTGTEAFF
DNA: TGTGCCAGCAGCTCCGGGACAGGAACTGAAGCTTTCTTT
D: TRBD1
size: NA
V: TRBV7-9
J: TRBJ1-1

CDR3: CASSGLGVDNEQFF
DNA: TGTGCCAGCTCAGGTTTGGGAGTCGACAATGAGCAGTTCTTC
D: NA
size: once
V: TRBV18
J: TRBJ2-1

CDR3: CASSYSEGFYEQYF
DNA: TGTGCCAGCAGTTACTCGGAGGGGTTCTACGAGCAGTACTTC
D: NA
size: NA
V: TRBV6-5
J: TRBJ2-7